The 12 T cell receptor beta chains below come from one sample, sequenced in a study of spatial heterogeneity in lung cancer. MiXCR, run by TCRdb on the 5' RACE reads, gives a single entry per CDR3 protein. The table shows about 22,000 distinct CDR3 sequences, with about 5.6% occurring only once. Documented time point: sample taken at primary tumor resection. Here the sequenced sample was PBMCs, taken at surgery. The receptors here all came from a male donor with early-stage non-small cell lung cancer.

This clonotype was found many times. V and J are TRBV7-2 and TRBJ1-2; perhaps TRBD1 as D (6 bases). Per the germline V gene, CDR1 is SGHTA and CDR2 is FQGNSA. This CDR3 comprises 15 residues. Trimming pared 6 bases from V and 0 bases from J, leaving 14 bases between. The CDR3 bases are TGTGCCAGCAGGGGGGCGGCCTCTCCTAACTATGGCTACACCTTC. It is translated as CASRGAASPNYGYTF.

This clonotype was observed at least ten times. As DNA, the CDR3 is TGTGCCAGCAGCCTCTCCCTATCACAGGGAGACACCATATATTTT. This sequence encodes CASSLSLSQGDTIYF. This sequence joins TRBV11-1 and TRBJ1-3, with a possible D match to TRBD1 (6 bases). From germline, CDR1 is SGHAT and CDR2 FQDESV (reference sequence). The CDR3 covers 15 residues. The V and J ends lost 5 bases and 8 bases respectively, with 19 bases between them.

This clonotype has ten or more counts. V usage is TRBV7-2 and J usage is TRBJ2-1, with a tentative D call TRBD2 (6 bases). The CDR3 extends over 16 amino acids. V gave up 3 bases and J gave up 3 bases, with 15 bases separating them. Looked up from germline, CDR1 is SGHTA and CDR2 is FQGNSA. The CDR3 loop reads CASSLEGLQSYNEQFF. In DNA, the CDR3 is TGTGCCAGCAGCTTGGAAGGACTACAGAGCTACAATGAGCAGTTCTTC.

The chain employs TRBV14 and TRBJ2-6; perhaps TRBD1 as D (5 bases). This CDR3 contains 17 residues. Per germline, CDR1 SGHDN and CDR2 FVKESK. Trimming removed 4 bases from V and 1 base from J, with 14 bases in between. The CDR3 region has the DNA TGTGCCAGCAGCCCGAGCGCCGCAGGGTCTGGGGCCAACGTCCTGACTTTC. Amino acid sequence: CASSPSAAGSGANVLTF.

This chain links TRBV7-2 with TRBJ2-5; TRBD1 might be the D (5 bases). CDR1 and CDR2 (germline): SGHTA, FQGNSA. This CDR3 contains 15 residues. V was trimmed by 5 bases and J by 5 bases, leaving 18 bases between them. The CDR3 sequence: CASSLGHLPRETQYF. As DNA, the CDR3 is TGTGCCAGCAGCCTTGGACACCTACCTCGGGAGACCCAGTACTTC.

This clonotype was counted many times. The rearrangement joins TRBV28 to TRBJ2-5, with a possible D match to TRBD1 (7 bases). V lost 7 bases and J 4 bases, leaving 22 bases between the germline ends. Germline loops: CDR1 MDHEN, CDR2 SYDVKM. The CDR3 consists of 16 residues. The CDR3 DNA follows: TGTGCCAGCAACCTCAACTCAGGGGGAGGCCGAGAGACCCAGTACTTC. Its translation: CASNLNSGGGRETQYF.

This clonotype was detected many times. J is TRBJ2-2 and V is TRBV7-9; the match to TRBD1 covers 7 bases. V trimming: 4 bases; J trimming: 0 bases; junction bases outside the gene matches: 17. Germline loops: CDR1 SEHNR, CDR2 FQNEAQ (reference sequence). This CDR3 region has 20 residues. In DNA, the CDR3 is TGTGCCAGCAGCTCGGCGACAGGGCTGAAGTCGCTAGCGAACACCGGGGAGCTGTTTTTT. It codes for CASSSATGLKSLANTGELFF. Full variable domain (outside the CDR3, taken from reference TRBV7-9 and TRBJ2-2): DTGVSQNPRHKITKRGQNVTFRCDPISEHNRLYWYRQTLGQGPEFLTYFQNEAQLEKSRLLSDRFSAERPKGSFSTLEIQRTEQGDSAMYLCASSSATGLKSLANTGELFFGEGSRLTVL.

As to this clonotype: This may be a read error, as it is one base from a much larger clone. The CDR3 loop is CTIENSGNTIYF. The CDR3 region has the DNA TGTACCATCGAAAACTCTGGAAACACCATATATTTT. This chain connects TRBV10-3 to TRBJ1-3, with unresolved D. CDR3 length: 12 residues. Germline loops: CDR1 ENHRY, CDR2 SYGVKD.

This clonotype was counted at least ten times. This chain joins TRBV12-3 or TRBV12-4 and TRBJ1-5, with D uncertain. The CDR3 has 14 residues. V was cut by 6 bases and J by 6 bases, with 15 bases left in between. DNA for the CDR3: TGTGCCAGCAGCCCCGCCGGAGGGCCTCAGCCCCAGCATTTT. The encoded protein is CASSPAGGPQPQHF.

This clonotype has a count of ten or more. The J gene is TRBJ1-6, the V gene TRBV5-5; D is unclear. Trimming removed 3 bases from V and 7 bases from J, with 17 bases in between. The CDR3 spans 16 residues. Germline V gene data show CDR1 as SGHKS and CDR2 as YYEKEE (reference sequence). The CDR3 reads CASSWRPQVGNSPLHF. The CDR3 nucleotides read TGTGCCAGCAGCTGGCGACCGCAAGTTGGAAATTCACCCCTCCACTTT.

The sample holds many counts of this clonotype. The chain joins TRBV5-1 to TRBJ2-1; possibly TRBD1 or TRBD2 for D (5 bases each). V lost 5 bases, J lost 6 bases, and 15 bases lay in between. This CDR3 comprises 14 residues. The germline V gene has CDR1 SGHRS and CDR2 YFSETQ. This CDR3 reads CASSRGTSGNEQFF. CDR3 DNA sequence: TGCGCCAGCAGTCGTGGGACCTCAGGCAATGAGCAGTTCTTC.

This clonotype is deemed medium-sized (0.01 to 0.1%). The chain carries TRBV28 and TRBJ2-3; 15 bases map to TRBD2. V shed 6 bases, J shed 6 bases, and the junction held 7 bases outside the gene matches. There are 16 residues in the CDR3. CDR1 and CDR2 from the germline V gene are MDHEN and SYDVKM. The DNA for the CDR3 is TGTGCCAGCAGAACGGGACTAGCGGGAGGAGGCGATACGCAGTATTTT. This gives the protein CASRTGLAGGGDTQYF.